The present T cell receptor (beta chain) was sequenced within a study of T cells in Graves' hyperthyroidism and ophthalmopathy. Findings and caveats of the study: Using 13 V-J features, a model discriminated ophthalmopathy from stable hyperthyroidism. Most expanded thyroid clonotypes above 0.001 recurred in blood.

This CDR3 region has 18 residues. V was pared by 5 bases and J by 7 bases, with 20 bases of the junction left unmatched. Germline-derived CDR1 and CDR2 are SGHVS and FQNEAQ. It was RNA transcripts that yielded the amplified TCR beta CDR3 regions. The HTBI primer set drove a first-round RT-PCR of the TCR CDR3. TCRdb used MiXCR to reprocess the multiplex PCR reads, holding one entry per CDR3 protein. The sample shows a few hundred thousand distinct CDR3 sequences, roughly 14% of them seen only once. On this clonotype itself: The antigen remains undetermined.

Before ophthalmopathy appeared, progressors gave blood at initial hyperthyroidism diagnosis. The chain has TRBV7-8 and TRBJ2-1, with 7 bases matching TRBD1. Material for sequencing was blood. The receptor comes from a woman aged 18 to 35 with Graves' hyperthyroidism that later progressed to Graves' ophthalmopathy. The CDR3 here is CASSHRGGQATNKNEQFF. In DNA form, the CDR3 reads TGTGCCAGCAGCCACAGAGGTGGACAGGCCACGAATAAGAATGAGCAGTTCTTC. The variable domain in full, completed from reference TRBV7-8 and TRBJ2-1, reads GAGVSQSPRYKVAKRGQDVALRCDPISGHVSLFWYQQALGQGPEFLTYFQNEAQLDKSGLPSDRFFAERPEGSVSTLKIQRTQQEDSAVYLCASSHRGGQATNKNEQFFGPGTRLTVL.